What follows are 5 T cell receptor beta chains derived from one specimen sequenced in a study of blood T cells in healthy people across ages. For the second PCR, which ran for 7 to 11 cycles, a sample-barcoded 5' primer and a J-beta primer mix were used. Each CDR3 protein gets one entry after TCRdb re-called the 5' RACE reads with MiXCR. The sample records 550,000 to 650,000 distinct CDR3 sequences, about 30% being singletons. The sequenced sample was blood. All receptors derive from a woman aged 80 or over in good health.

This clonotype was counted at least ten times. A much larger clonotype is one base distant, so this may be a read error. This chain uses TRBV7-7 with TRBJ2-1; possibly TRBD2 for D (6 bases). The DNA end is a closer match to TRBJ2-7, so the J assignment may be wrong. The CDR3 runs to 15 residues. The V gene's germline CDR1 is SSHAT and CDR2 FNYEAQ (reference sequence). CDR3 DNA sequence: TGTGCTAGCAGCCCTAGCGCTCGATCCTACAATGAGCAGTACTTC. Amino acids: CASSPSARSYNEQYF.

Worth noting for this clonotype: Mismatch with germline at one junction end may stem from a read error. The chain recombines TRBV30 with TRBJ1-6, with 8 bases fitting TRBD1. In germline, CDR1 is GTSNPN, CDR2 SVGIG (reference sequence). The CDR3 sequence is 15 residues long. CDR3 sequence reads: CAWSRRTGQNSSLHF. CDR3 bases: TGTGCCTGGAGTCGGCGGACAGGGCAAAATTCATCCCTCCACTTT.

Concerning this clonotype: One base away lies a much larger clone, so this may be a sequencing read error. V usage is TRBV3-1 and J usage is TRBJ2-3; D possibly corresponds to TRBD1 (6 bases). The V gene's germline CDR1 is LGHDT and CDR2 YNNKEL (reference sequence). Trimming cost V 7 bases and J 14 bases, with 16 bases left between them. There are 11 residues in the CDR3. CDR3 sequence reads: CASNQGPPPYF. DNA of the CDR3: TGTGCCAGCAACCAGGGGCCCCCCCCGTATTTT.

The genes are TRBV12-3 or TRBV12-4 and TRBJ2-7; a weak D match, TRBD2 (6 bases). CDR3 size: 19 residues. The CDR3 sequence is CASSKMLPGVGRSMNEQYV. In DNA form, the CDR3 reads TGTGCCAGCAGTAAAATGCTCCCGGGGGTAGGCAGAAGCATGAACGAGCAATACGTC.

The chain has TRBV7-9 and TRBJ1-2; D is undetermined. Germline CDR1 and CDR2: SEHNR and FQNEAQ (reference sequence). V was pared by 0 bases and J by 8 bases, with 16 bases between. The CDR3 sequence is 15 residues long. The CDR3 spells CASSLAFPSAQGYTF. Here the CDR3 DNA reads TGTGCCAGCAGCTTAGCCTTCCCCAGTGCTCAGGGCTACACCTTC.